The present T cell receptor (beta chain) was sequenced within a study of blood T cell repertoires in COVID-19. Study summary: Acute and convalescent COVID-19 samples came from the United States, Italy and Spain. In each case, the material was cDNA or gDNA derived from T cells, B-cell-depleted T cells, or PBMCs.

Original methodology: Estimation of nucleated cell counts was performed using reference gene primer amplification. Method: immunoSEQ multiplex PCR; TCRdb's copy keeps in-frame clones and lacks some. D and trimming come from the DNA, and the V and J calls and clone size come from that table. The sample has about 200,000 clones; more than 85% are singletons. Seattle patient enrollment occurred during active infection, with longitudinal follow-up thereafter. CDR3 size: 16 residues. Trimming removed 6 bases from V and 1 base from J, with 17 bases in between. Per germline, CDR1 LNHDA and CDR2 SQIVND (reference sequence).

This chain uses TRBV19 with TRBJ2-3; no definite D call. The sequencing input was peripheral blood. The source is a man aged 60-69 years with COVID-19, enrolled during active disease. The CDR3 region is CASRPYGGGGTDTQYF. The CDR3, as DNA: TGTGCCAGTAGACCTTATGGCGGCGGTGGCACAGATACGCAGTATTTT.